Listed below are T cell receptor beta chains from one sample, sequenced in a study of vaccination and CD4 T cells after COVID-19. TCRdb re-called the PCR reads with MiXCR, one entry per CDR3 protein. This repertoire shows some 22,000 distinct CDR3 sequences, 62% found once; its top ten account for under 25%. No antigens are known for them. Sequences were derived from CD4+ T cells from blood, cultured in vitro, sampled before SARS-CoV-2 vaccination. The receptor set was obtained from a human donor who received a COVID-19 vaccine. The CDR3 runs from the conserved cysteine through the conserved F or W. The order of the fields is J gene, V gene, D gene, CDR3 protein. A D gene is named only where the DNA matches it firmly.

TRBJ2-5	TRBV20-1	TRBD2	CSAGTSGGLQETQYF
TRBJ1-3	TRBV7-9	-	CASSPRQLSSNTIYF
TRBJ1-2	TRBV20-1	TRBD1	CSAPDRGLYGYTF
TRBJ2-3	TRBV2	-	CASIEGGGLSTDTQYF
TRBJ1-5	TRBV24-1	-	CATGSFRDGNQPQHF
TRBJ2-1	TRBV19	TRBD2	CASSIASGGAAYNEQFF
TRBJ2-1	TRBV6-1	TRBD2	CASRTSGFNEQFF
TRBJ2-7	TRBV19	-	CASSIGYTENYEQYF
TRBJ2-2	TRBV7-9	TRBD2	CASSLRGGRGNTGELFF
TRBJ2-1	TRBV24-1	-	CATSEADGGASYNEQFF
TRBJ2-2	TRBV7-8	TRBD2	CASSLVREGRSGELFF
TRBJ1-2	TRBV20-1	TRBD1	CSARPGTAYGYTF
TRBJ1-1	TRBV30	-	CAWSLWGLTNTEAFF
TRBJ1-2	TRBV6-1	-	CASSEGRAYGYTF
TRBJ2-7	TRBV20-1	-	CSARDTYEQYF
TRBJ2-3	TRBV19	-	CASSIEGLPGWATQYF
TRBJ2-7	TRBV2	-	CASRASVLSAGQYF
TRBJ1-1	TRBV6-1	TRBD1	CASSTQGAGTEAFF
TRBJ1-2	TRBV19	-	CASSPRKSRRGYGYTF
TRBJ2-5	TRBV15	-	CATGRDRSTVGGTQYF
TRBJ1-1	TRBV20-1	TRBD1	CSAKIPGQMNTEAFF